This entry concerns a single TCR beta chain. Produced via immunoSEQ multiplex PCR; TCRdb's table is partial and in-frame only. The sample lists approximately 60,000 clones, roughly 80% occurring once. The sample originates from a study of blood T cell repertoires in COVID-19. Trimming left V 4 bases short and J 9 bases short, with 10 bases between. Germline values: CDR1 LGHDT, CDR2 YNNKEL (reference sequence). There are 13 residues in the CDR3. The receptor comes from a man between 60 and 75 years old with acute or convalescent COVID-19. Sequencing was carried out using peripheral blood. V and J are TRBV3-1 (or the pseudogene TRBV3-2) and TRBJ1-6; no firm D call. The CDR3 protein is CASSRLGGSPLHF. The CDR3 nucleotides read TGTGCCAGCAGCCGTCTCGGAGGTTCACCCCTCCACTTT.